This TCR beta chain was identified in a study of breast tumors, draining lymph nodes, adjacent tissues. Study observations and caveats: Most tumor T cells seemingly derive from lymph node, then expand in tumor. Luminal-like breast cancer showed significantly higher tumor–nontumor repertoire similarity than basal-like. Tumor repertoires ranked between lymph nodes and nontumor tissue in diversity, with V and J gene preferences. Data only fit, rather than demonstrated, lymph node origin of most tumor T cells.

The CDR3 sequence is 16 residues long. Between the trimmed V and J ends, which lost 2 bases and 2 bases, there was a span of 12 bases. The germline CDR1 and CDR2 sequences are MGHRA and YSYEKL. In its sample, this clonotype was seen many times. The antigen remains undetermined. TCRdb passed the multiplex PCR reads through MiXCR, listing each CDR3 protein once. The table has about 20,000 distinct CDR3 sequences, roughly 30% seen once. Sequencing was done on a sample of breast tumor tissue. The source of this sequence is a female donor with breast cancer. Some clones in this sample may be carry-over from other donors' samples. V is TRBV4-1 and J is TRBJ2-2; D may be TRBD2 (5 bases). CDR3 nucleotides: TGCGCCAGCAGCCAACAGAGGGCAGGCAACACCGGGGAGCTGTTTTTT. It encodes CASSQQRAGNTGELFF.